The sequence of this TCR beta chain was determined in a study of vaccination and CD4 T cells after COVID-19. Study-level results: In median terms, SARS-CoV-2-reactive clonotypes went from approximately 21 to 40, a nonsignificant rise.

Cultured CD4+ T-cell DNA underwent Oncomine TCR Beta short-read sequencing. The authors extracted genomic DNA from cultured CD4+ T cells. TCRdb re-called the PCR reads through MiXCR, storing one row per CDR3 protein. The sample has around 15,000 distinct CDR3 sequences; around 61% are singletons. The sample holds a few counts of this clonotype. Its antigen remains unknown. As for treatment: roughly 10-day PBMC culture with coronavirus spike peptide pools or control peptides (ViraFEST assay). The cultures had half their medium swapped for fresh IL-2 medium on days 3 and 7. The CDR3 totals 17 residues. CDR1 is MNHNS, CDR2 SASEGT, per germline. V lost 8 bases to trimming and J lost 0 bases; unmatched junction nucleotides: 8.

This TCR was recovered from a human donor who had recovered from COVID-19. Sequencing was carried out using CD4+ T cells from blood, cultured in vitro. The rearrangement links TRBV6-1 to TRBJ1-6; 9 bases align to TRBD1. Written as DNA, the CDR3 is TGTGCCAGCTCGGGACAGGGAGGGAGCTCCTATAATTCACCCCTCCACTTT. As protein: CASSGQGGSSYNSPLHF.